One T cell receptor (beta chain) is described in this entry. This specimen belongs to a study of blood T cell repertoires in COVID-19. Background on the study: Sites across the United States, Italy and Spain contributed samples from acute and convalescent COVID-19.

The germline V gene encodes CDR1 MNHEY and CDR2 SVGAGI. The CDR3 runs to 12 residues. V was trimmed by 10 bases and J by 6 bases, leaving 16 bases between them. Using immunoSEQ multiplex PCR, the repertoire was profiled, and TCRdb retains in-frame clones only, with some absent. The data hold approximately 51,000 clones, with approximately 85% observed a single time. Specimen: peripheral blood. This receptor was obtained from a human donor in a cohort sampled during active COVID-19. The chain combines TRBV6-5 with TRBJ2-7; possibly TRBD1 for D (6 bases). DNA for the CDR3: TGTGCCACCACAGGGAATCAGGCCGAGCAGTACTTC. Translated: CATTGNQAEQYF.